This is a list of T cell receptor beta chains from one sample in a study of blood T cells in healthy people across ages. TCRdb analysed the 5' RACE reads with MiXCR anew, one entry per CDR3 protein. The sample has fewer than 2 million distinct CDR3 sequences; about two fifths are singletons. The specimen sequenced was blood. The receptor set was obtained from a human donor in good health. Both conserved end residues are part of each CDR3. D genes are given only for firm matches. Only part of the rows carry a size: once, few, many, or a class if the clone is expanded.

>TRBJ1-5|-|TRBD1|TRBV15
CATSRNRGGNQPQHF
TGTGCCACCAGCAGGAACAGGGGCGGCAATCAGCCCCAGCATTTT
>TRBJ1-1|few|-|TRBV29-1
CSVEAQGNTEAFF
TGCAGCGTTGAAGCACAGGGGAACACTGAAGCTTTCTTT
>TRBJ1-4|few|-|TRBV6-6
CASSYGPRDTTNEKLFF
TGTGCCAGCAGTTACGGTCCCCGGGACACCACTAATGAAAAACTGTTTTTT
>TRBJ2-7|many|-|TRBV29-1
CSVGGFSGTYEQYF
TGCAGCGTAGGGGGGTTCAGTGGGACCTACGAGCAGTACTTC
>TRBJ2-1|-|TRBD2|TRBV5-1
CASSWGEGFEQFF
TGCGCCAGCAGCTGGGGGGAGGGGTTTGAGCAGTTCTTC
>TRBJ1-1|-|-|TRBV7-2
CASSSEGSGVVAFF
TGTGCCAGCAGCTCCGAGGGTTCTGGGGTAGTGGCTTTCTTT
>TRBJ2-1|-|-|TRBV11-1
CASSRPPTGPNEQFF
TGTGCCAGCAGCCGCCCTCCGACAGGTCCCAATGAGCAGTTCTTC
>TRBJ2-3|once|TRBD2|TRBV28
CASSLGASGGSTDTQYF
TGTGCCAGCAGTTTAGGAGCTAGCGGGGGGAGCACAGATACGCAGTATTTT
>TRBJ1-2|few|-|TRBV6-2/TRBV6-3
CASSWTFGYTF
TGTGCCAGCAGCTGGACTTTTGGCTACACCTTC
>TRBJ2-5|-|TRBD1|TRBV18
CASSPRETGLWKETQYF
TGTGCCAGCTCACCACGCGAGACAGGGTTATGGAAAGAGACCCAGTACTTC
>TRBJ1-1|-|-|TRBV29-1
CSFKNAPLTEAFF
TGCAGCTTTAAGAATGCTCCCCTCACTGAAGCTTTCTTT
>TRBJ1-2|-|TRBD1|TRBV7-2
CASSWTGAALDGYTF
TGTGCCAGCAGCTGGACAGGGGCGGCTCTTGATGGCTACACCTTC
>TRBJ1-2|-|-|TRBV20-1
CSGNDYGYTF
TGCAGTGGGAATGACTATGGCTACACCTTC
>TRBJ2-7|few|-|TRBV28
CASSPTPGRGDYEQYF
TGTGCCAGCAGCCCAACGCCAGGACGGGGAGACTACGAGCAGTACTTC
>TRBJ2-3|-|TRBD2|TRBV11-3
CASSSHSGGADTQYF
TGTGCCAGCAGCTCTCATAGCGGGGGGGCAGATACGCAGTATTTT
>TRBJ1-1|few|TRBD1|TRBV6-6
CASSFDRGRNTEAFF
TGTGCCAGCAGTTTCGACAGGGGCCGGAACACTGAAGCTTTCTTT
>TRBJ1-2|few|TRBD1|TRBV12-3/TRBV12-4
CASSIMTGSDGYTF
TGTGCCAGCAGCATAATGACAGGGAGCGATGGCTACACCTTC
>TRBJ1-2|few|-|TRBV6-5
CASSYYDDKDYGYTF
TGTGCCAGCAGCTACTACGACGATAAGGACTATGGCTACACCTTC
>TRBJ2-4|few|-|TRBV5-8
CASSLRWARANIQYF
TGTGCCAGCAGCTTGAGATGGGCCAGGGCAAACATTCAGTACTTC
>TRBJ1-2|-|TRBD1|TRBV20-1
CSARVQGADYGYTF
TGCAGTGCTAGGGTACAGGGGGCCGACTATGGCTACACCTTC
>TRBJ1-1|-|-|TRBV20-1
CSANMGEVTPTEAFF
TGCAGTGCTAATATGGGGGAGGTCACCCCCACTGAAGCTTTCTTT
>TRBJ2-7|few|-|TRBV29-1
CSVEDPDSYEQYF
TGCAGCGTTGAAGATCCGGACTCCTACGAGCAGTACTTC
>TRBJ1-2|-|-|TRBV7-2
CASSLLMGDPYGYTF
TGTGCCAGCAGCTTATTAATGGGGGACCCCTATGGCTACACCTTC
>TRBJ2-5|few|-|TRBV5-1
CASSSSERETQYF
TGCGCCAGCAGCTCGTCTGAGCGAGAGACCCAGTACTTC